This T cell receptor beta chain came from a study of T cell responses to AZD1222 COVID-19 vaccine. Looked up from germline, CDR1 is LGHDT and CDR2 is YNNKEL (reference sequence). After removal of 4 bases from V and 4 bases from J, the junction contained 7 bases not matched to a gene. The CDR3 contains 18 residues. This table comes from immunoSEQ multiplex PCR, and its TCRdb copy is limited to in-frame clones, with some not included. Of 200,000 to 250,000 clones in the sample, around 94% were seen once. General study points: Vaccine-associated CD4 TCRs spanned spike, dominant at 160-218 and 743-854. In all cases, repertoires were sampled only after the peak T cell response.

Concerning this clone: The antigen remains unidentified.

This clonotype was obtained from an adult who received the MenACWY meningococcal vaccine as a control. The sample here was peripheral blood, taken 28 days after the second dose of the MenACWY control vaccine. The genes are TRBV3-1 (or the pseudogene TRBV3-2) and TRBJ2-1, with 16 bases aligning to TRBD2. The CDR3 here is CASSPPGTSGRGYNEQFF. DNA for the CDR3: TGTGCCAGCAGCCCCCCCGGGACTAGCGGGAGGGGGTACAATGAGCAGTTCTTC.